Below, 2 T cell receptor beta chains from the same sample are listed, as sequenced in a study of T cell responses to AZD1222 COVID-19 vaccine. The repertoire was sequenced with immunoSEQ multiplex PCR; TCRdb's copy has only in-frame clones and lacks some. This table has approximately 71,000 clones, about three quarters appearing once. Sequencing was performed on peripheral blood, taken on day 0 of AZD1222 vaccination. The origin of the receptors is an adult in good health.

The chain employs TRBV19 and TRBJ2-1; 8 bases line up with TRBD1. Germline V gene data show CDR1 as LNHDA and CDR2 as SQIVND (reference sequence). V was pared by 3 bases and J by 9 bases, with 7 bases of the junction left unmatched. The CDR3 runs to 14 residues. DNA of the CDR3: TGTGCCAGTAGTATCCTTGGACAGGGCCTTGAGCAGTTCTTC. This translates into CASSILGQGLEQFF.

The chain has TRBV7-6 and TRBJ1-4, with D tentatively TRBD1 (5 bases). The V and J ends lost 0 bases and 8 bases respectively, with 16 bases between them. Germline V gives CDR1 SGHVS, CDR2 FNYEAQ. This CDR3 has 16 amino acids. For the CDR3, the DNA is TGTGCCAGCAGCTTAGCAGTATGGGGGGATTGGGAAAAACTGTTTTTT. Encoded protein: CASSLAVWGDWEKLFF.